This TCR beta chain was identified during a study of cytomegalovirus exposure and HLA in healthy donors. Background on the study: Early release data held around 82 million unique TCRs from HLA-typed donors. General study points: Cytomegalovirus association was assigned to over 150 TCR beta chains.

Concerning this clone itself: The antigen is not known.

Researchers ran the PCR with 60 Vbeta and 13 Jbeta primers. Produced via immunoSEQ multiplex PCR; TCRdb's table is partial and in-frame only. The data contain about 160,000 clones, about 85% of them singletons. The sample comprised PBMCs. This TCR derives from a man aged 18 to 35 in good health and CMV-seropositive.

CDR3 amino acids: CASSSRTVEAFF. The CDR3, as DNA: TGTGCCAGCAGCTCTCGGACAGTTGAAGCTTTCTTT. The genes are TRBV11-1 and TRBJ1-1; D possibly corresponds to TRBD1 (6 bases). In germline, CDR1 is SGHAT, CDR2 FQDESV (reference sequence). The CDR3 runs 12 residues. The germline V and J ends were trimmed by 4 bases and 7 bases, with 10 bases remaining between them.